This entry describes one T cell receptor beta chain. The target antigen is unknown. The targeted sequencing depth was 1 in 200,000 to 1 in 1 million T cells. Profiling relied on immunoSEQ multiplex PCR, and the TCRdb table lists in-frame clones only, not all of them. The sample holds about 97,000 clones, approximately 82% seen once. The data are from a study of cytotoxic CD8 clonotypes in ibrutinib-treated CLL. About the study: Sample averages reached around 260,000 productive templates and 94,082 productive rearrangements. Whole-study results and caveats: Sustained-remission and progressing patients diverged in sampling times.

The germline CDR1 and CDR2 sequences are MNHEY and SVGAGI. The CDR3 extends over 12 amino acids. Trimming took 8 bases from V and 2 from J, leaving 9 bases between them. The rearrangement uses TRBV6-5 and TRBJ1-2, with a tentative D call TRBD1 (6 bases). The sequences come from PBMCs, collected after 12 months of ibrutinib treatment. This TCR derives from a human donor with chronic lymphocytic leukemia. The CDR3 DNA follows: TGTGCCAGCGAACAGGGAAACTATGGCTACACCTTC. Encoded protein: CASEQGNYGYTF.